Listed below are T cell receptor beta chains from one sample, sequenced in a study of metastatic and nonmetastatic thyroid tumors. With MiXCR, TCRdb called clones anew from the PCR reads. Among tens of thousands of clones listed, 12% were seen once. The sequenced sample consisted of blood. The receptors derive from a female donor with papillary thyroid cancer or a benign thyroid nodule (not recorded which). Some clones in this sample may be carry-over from other donors' samples. Each CDR3 is given with its conserved first and last residue. Each record gives: V gene, D gene, J gene, CDR3 protein. The D gene is left open where the match is weak.

>TRBV12-3/TRBV12-4|NA|TRBJ2-7
CASSSQGRGSDEQYF
>TRBV20-1|NA|TRBJ2-1
CSARPPGGSILYNEQFF
>TRBV6-1|TRBD1|TRBJ1-2
CASSEGGTGVSYGYTF
>TRBV12-3/TRBV12-4|TRBD1|TRBJ1-2
CASSPTGGLRGYTF
>TRBV9|NA|TRBJ1-1
CASSVGGDPNTEAFF
>TRBV4-3|NA|TRBJ2-7
CASSQGKRTGEQYF
>TRBV7-2|NA|TRBJ2-5
CASSLAPGSCETQYF
>TRBV4-1|NA|TRBJ2-7
CASSQDNGASYEQYF
>TRBV4-3|NA|TRBJ1-4
CASSQEWGRGEKLFF
>TRBV20-1|NA|TRBJ2-5
CSARPLQETQYF